This T cell receptor (beta chain) was identified in a study of T-cell memory formation after mild COVID-19. Worth noting for this clonotype: What it binds is unknown.

This CDR3 has 13 amino acids. Germline-derived CDR1 and CDR2 are MDHEN and SYDVKM. V lost 3 bases and J 4 bases, leaving 9 bases between the germline ends. General study points: Detection of some responders pre-infection suggested pre-existing cross-reactive memory T cells participated.

In TCRdb, the 5' RACE reads were re-called with MiXCR into one record per CDR3 protein. This sample carries around 310,000 distinct CDR3 sequences, less than 25% of them seen once, and the ten largest clones take around a fifth. This chain joins TRBV28 and TRBJ1-2; D perhaps matches TRBD1 (5 bases). This TCR derives from a man younger than 35 who had mild COVID-19 (a few samples of this study predate the infection). Cell type and time point are not known. Sequencing was performed on PBMCs or a T cell subset sorted from them (not recorded which). The CDR3 is CASSLGGIYGYTF. The DNA of the CDR3 is TGTGCCAGCAGTTTGGGGGGTATCTATGGCTACACCTTC.